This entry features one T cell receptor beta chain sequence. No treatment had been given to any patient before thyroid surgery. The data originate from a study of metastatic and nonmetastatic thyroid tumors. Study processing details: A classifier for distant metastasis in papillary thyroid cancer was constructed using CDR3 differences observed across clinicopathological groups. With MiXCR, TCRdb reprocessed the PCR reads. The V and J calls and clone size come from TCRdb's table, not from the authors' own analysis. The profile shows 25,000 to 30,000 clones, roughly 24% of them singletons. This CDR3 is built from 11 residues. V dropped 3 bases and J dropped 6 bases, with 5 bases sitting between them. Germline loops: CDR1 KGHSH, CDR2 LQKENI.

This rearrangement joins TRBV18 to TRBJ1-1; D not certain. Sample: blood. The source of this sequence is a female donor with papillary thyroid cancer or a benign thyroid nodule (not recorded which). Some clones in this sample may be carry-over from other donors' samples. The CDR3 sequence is CASSPGPEAFF. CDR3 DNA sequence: TGTGCCAGCTCACCTGGGCCTGAAGCTTTCTTT.